This T cell receptor (beta chain) was recovered during a study of blood T cell repertoires in COVID-19. Study summary: The United States, Italy and Spain provided the acute and convalescent COVID-19 samples.

Notes on this clone: Different DNA sequences within this sample yield the same CDR3.

Allocation to cohorts depended on clinical history reported by the participants. In the original processing: Using reference gene primer amplification, nucleated cell counts were estimated. Assay: immunoSEQ multiplex PCR; the TCRdb copy retains only in-frame clones and omits some. That table supplies the V and J calls and clone size; D and trimming were determined from the DNA. The sample lists 400,000 or so clones; roughly 86% were seen once. Trimming left V 0 bases short and J 5 bases short, with 6 bases between. This CDR3 is built from 12 residues. CDR1 is SGHRS and CDR2 is YFSETQ in the germline V gene.

Sequencing used PBMCs or T cells enriched from blood (not recorded which). The TCR comes from a woman in her 40s with acute COVID-19. The rearrangement joins TRBV5-1 to TRBJ2-7; possibly TRBD2 for D (6 bases). The CDR3: CASSLAGDEQYF. The CDR3, as DNA: TGCGCCAGCAGCTTGGCGGGGGACGAGCAGTACTTC.